One and the same sample provided the 26 T cell receptor beta chains below, sequenced in a study of T cell repertoires in cytomegalovirus infection (dated by TCRdb to the late 2010s). No cognate antigen is known for these TCRs. The treatment or condition label of this sample denotes: in vitro stimulation with specific CMV peptide epitopes to enrich CMV-specific T cells. Sequencing used an Illumina HiSeq 1500. Using fastp trimming at Q25 and MiXCR clonotype assembly, TCRdb reanalyzed the public sequencing data and kept in-frame beta chains. For every CDR3 protein sequence, its rows merge into one entry that carries the most common genes and DNA. The sample table records roughly 800,000 distinct CDR3 sequences; 29% of these occur just once. The top ten clonotypes cover around 12% of the sample. Source: cultured CD8+ T cells from PBMCs, taken from culture after CMV antigen stimulation. The source is a human donor in good health (CMV status not recorded). Some clones in this sample may be carry-over from other donors' samples.

This chain links TRBV5-1 with TRBJ1-1, with D possibly being TRBD1 (5 bases). This CDR3 comprises 15 residues. V shed 4 bases and J shed 1 base, with 14 bases lying between them. The germline gives CDR1 SGHRS, CDR2 YFSETQ. CDR3 protein: CASSPWGGPNTEAFF. DNA of the CDR3: TGCGCCAGCAGCCCATGGGGCGGGCCGAACACTGAAGCTTTCTTT.

This chain uses TRBV6-2 or TRBV6-3 with TRBJ1-1; 8 bases map to TRBD1. The CDR3 runs to 17 residues. The V gene's germline CDR1 is MNHEY and CDR2 SVGEGT. V lost 0 bases, J lost 5 bases, and 11 bases stayed unmatched. In nucleotides, the CDR3 is TGTGCCAGCAGTTACTCGGTGTTCCAGGGGGCGAGGACTGAAGCTTTCTTT. Its translation: CASSYSVFQGARTEAFF.

The rearrangement uses TRBV7-2 and TRBJ2-3, with D hard to call. Trimming shortened V by 1 base and J by 4 bases, and 9 bases separated the two germline ends. The V gene's germline CDR1 is SGHTA and CDR2 FQGNSA. The CDR3 extends over 14 amino acids. The CDR3: CASSLVLDADTQYF. The CDR3 region has the DNA TGTGCCAGCAGCTTAGTGTTAGACGCAGATACGCAGTATTTT.

This clonotype was picked up a small number of times. This chain uses TRBV27 with TRBJ1-1; TRBD1 agrees at 8 bases. The CDR3 sequence is 16 residues long. The germline gives CDR1 MNHEY, CDR2 SMNVEV (reference sequence). The V gene end was trimmed by 8 bases and the J gene end by 0 bases; junction bases not matched to a gene: 11. CDR3 in DNA: TGTGCCAGCTTAACCAGGGGGCGCATATTGAACACTGAAGCTTTCTTT. This sequence encodes CASLTRGRILNTEAFF.

The V call is TRBV20-1, the J call TRBJ1-5, with 9 bases lining up with TRBD1. The CDR3 has 16 residues. In germline, CDR1 is DFQATT, CDR2 SNEGSKA (reference sequence). V was clipped by 5 bases and J by 9 bases; unmatched bases: 17. The chain's CDR3 is CSAVPRDRVLVWPQHF. The CDR3 coding sequence is TGCAGTGCTGTACCCCGGGACAGGGTTTTAGTGTGGCCCCAGCATTTT.

This clonotype has only a few counts. The CDR3 is CASSRKRSYNSPLHF. The CDR3 region has the DNA TGTGCCAGCAGTCGTAAAAGGTCCTATAATTCACCCCTCCACTTT. The chain carries TRBV28 and TRBJ1-6; no firm D call. Trimming took 5 bases from V and 1 from J, leaving 9 bases between them. Per germline, CDR1 MDHEN and CDR2 SYDVKM. The CDR3 length is 15 residues.

The table lists this clonotype with a count of one. The rearrangement links TRBV5-5 to TRBJ2-1, with TRBD1 matching over 9 bases. CDR1 is SGHKS, CDR2 YYEKEE, per germline (reference sequence). V trimming: 0 bases; J trimming: 6 bases; junction bases outside the gene matches: 10. The CDR3 is made up of 17 amino acids. The CDR3 nucleotides read TGTGCCAGCAGCTTGGTTGGGGGACAGGGAAAGGGCAATGAGCAGTTCTTC. Translating gives CASSLVGGQGKGNEQFF.

The chain combines TRBV6-1 with TRBJ1-5; D not resolved. Trimming cost V 7 bases and J 6 bases, with 16 bases left between them. The CDR3 runs to 14 residues. Germline CDR1 MNHNS, CDR2 SASEGT. The CDR3 reads CASITLGSGQPQHF. Written as DNA, the CDR3 is TGTGCCAGCATTACACTGGGTTCTGGTCAGCCCCAGCATTTT.

There are a few counts of this clonotype. The chain couples TRBV28 to TRBJ1-4; maybe TRBD1 (5 bases). CDR3 length: 15 amino acids. Germline CDR1 and CDR2: MDHEN and SYDVKM. The V and J ends lost 6 bases and 8 bases respectively, with 19 bases between them. In nucleotides, the CDR3 is TGTGCCAGCAGCTTAGGGGAGGTCGGTTGGGAAAAACTGTTTTTT. It specifies CASSLGEVGWEKLFF.

As regards this clonotype: One end of the junction is discordant with germline, which a read error may explain. The J gene is TRBJ2-5, the V gene TRBV13; no definite D call. The CDR3 is made up of 12 amino acids. Germline V CDR1 and CDR2: PRHDT, FYEKMQ (reference sequence). The CDR3 protein is CASSLGRETLYF. The CDR3 DNA sequence: TGTGCCAGCAGCTTAGGCCGAGAGACCCTGTACTTC. Together with reference TRBV13 and TRBJ2-5, the CDR3 gives the full variable domain: AAGVIQSPRHLIKEKRETATLKCYPIPRHDTVYWYQQGPGQDPQFLISFYEKMQSDKGSIPDRFSAQQFSDYHSELNMSSLELGDSALYFCASSLGRETLYFGPGTRLLVL.

The gene calls are TRBV20-1 and TRBJ1-2; possibly TRBD1 for D (5 bases). V shed 0 bases and J shed 2 bases, with 16 bases lying between them. Germline values: CDR1 DFQATT, CDR2 SNEGSKA (reference sequence). The CDR3 consists of 16 residues. CDR3 residues: CSARDSLREGNYGYTF. The CDR3 DNA sequence: TGCAGTGCTAGAGACTCACTCAGGGAAGGGAACTATGGCTACACCTTC.

This clonotype was found a few times. V and J are TRBV4-1 and TRBJ2-1; no firm D call. CDR1 is MGHRA and CDR2 is YSYEKL in the germline V gene. V dropped 2 bases and J dropped 9 bases, with 8 bases sitting between them. The CDR3 is made up of 12 amino acids. The CDR3 loop is CASSQPSVEQFF. Written as DNA, the CDR3 is TGCGCCAGCAGCCAACCCTCTGTTGAGCAGTTCTTC.

V and J are TRBV7-2 and TRBJ2-3; TRBD2 agrees at 14 bases. Germline CDR1 reads SGHTA; CDR2 reads FQGNSA. V gave up 1 base and J gave up 6 bases; unmatched junction bases: 9. This CDR3 contains 18 residues. The CDR3 is CASSLVGLAGGPTDTQYF. In nucleotides, the CDR3 is TGTGCCAGCAGCTTAGTTGGACTAGCGGGGGGTCCGACGGATACGCAGTATTTT.

This clonotype has a handful of counts. The chain employs TRBV7-9 and TRBJ2-6; the match to TRBD1 covers 8 bases. The CDR3 runs 18 residues. Looked up from germline, CDR1 is SEHNR and CDR2 is FQNEAQ (reference sequence). V shed 5 bases and J 0 bases; nucleotides not matched to a gene: 9. CDR3 coding DNA: TGTGCCAGCAGCCCGTACGGACAGGGCCACTCTGGGGCCAACGTCCTGACTTTC. It encodes CASSPYGQGHSGANVLTF.

There are a few counts of this clonotype. This chain connects TRBV28 to TRBJ2-7; unclear D gene. The CDR3 is 13 residues long. CDR1 is MDHEN and CDR2 is SYDVKM in the germline V gene. V was cut by 1 base and J by 5 bases, with 9 bases left in between. CDR3 coding DNA: TGTGCCAGCAGTTTATCGCAAGCCCACGAGCAGTACGTC. Its translation: CASSLSQAHEQYV.

This clonotype was detected a few times. The rearrangement joins TRBV4-1 to TRBJ1-3; the D is unclear. Germline V CDR1 and CDR2: MGHRA, YSYEKL. The length of the CDR3 is 12 residues. Trimming shortened V by 4 bases and J by 5 bases, and 6 bases separated the two germline ends. The DNA for the CDR3 is TGCGCCAGCAGCCCGACCAGAAACACCATATATTTT. Its translation is CASSPTRNTIYF.

This sequence joins TRBV5-4 and TRBJ2-7; 10 bases are shared with TRBD1. This CDR3 is 15 amino acids long. V gave up 2 bases and J gave up 2 bases; unmatched junction bases: 4. CDR1 is SGHNT, CDR2 YYREEE, per germline (reference sequence). The CDR3 spells CASSFGTGVAYEQYF. CDR3 bases: TGTGCCAGCAGCTTCGGGACAGGGGTGGCCTACGAGCAGTACTTC.

The chain has TRBV19 and TRBJ2-1; TRBD2 aligns across 12 bases. There are 15 residues in the CDR3. V lost 4 bases, J lost 6 bases, and 4 bases stayed unmatched. The germline CDR1 and CDR2 sequences are LNHDA and SQIVND (reference sequence). Here the CDR3 DNA reads TGTGCCAGTAGTAGCGCTAGCGGGGGGGCCAATGAGCAGTTCTTC. It yields the protein CASSSASGGANEQFF.

The chain has TRBV27 and TRBJ2-1; no clear D gene. V was pared by 5 bases and J by 9 bases, with 14 bases between. The CDR3 has 13 residues. From germline, CDR1 is MNHEY and CDR2 SMNVEV (reference sequence). The CDR3 coding sequence is TGTGCCAGCAGTCCCACCTCCAGGAGTGAGCAGTTCTTC. It translates to CASSPTSRSEQFF.

This clonotype has at least ten counts. V usage is TRBV7-8 and J usage is TRBJ2-1; D not certain. The CDR3 is made up of 15 amino acids. The V end lost 3 bases, the J end lost 0 bases, and 9 bases lay between the germline ends. CDR1 is SGHVS, CDR2 FQNEAQ, per germline. CDR3 region: CASSFGISSYNEQFF. The CDR3 coding sequence is TGTGCCAGCAGCTTTGGGATAAGCTCCTACAATGAGCAGTTCTTC.

This CDR3 reads CASSAHRVSPNYGYTF. As DNA, the CDR3 is TGTGCCAGCAGTGCCCACAGGGTTAGCCCCAACTATGGCTACACCTTC. This sequence joins TRBV12-3 or TRBV12-4 and TRBJ1-2; D is possibly TRBD1 (6 bases). Trimming took 5 bases from V and 2 from J, leaving 18 bases between them. This CDR3 is 16 amino acids long.

As concerns this clonotype: A much larger clone differs by one base, so this may be a read error. The rearrangement joins TRBV5-4 to TRBJ1-5; D unclear. The CDR3 contains 13 residues. Germline V gives CDR1 SGHNT, CDR2 YYREEE (reference sequence). Trimming removed 0 bases from V and 3 bases from J, with 4 bases in between. Here the CDR3 DNA reads TGTGCCAGCAGCTTGGTCCCCAATCAGCCCCAGCATTTT. Its protein is CASSLVPNQPQHF.

J is TRBJ2-5 and V is TRBV6-2 or TRBV6-3; unclear D gene. Germline values: CDR1 MNHEY, CDR2 SVGEGT. The CDR3 length is 14 residues. V was trimmed by 4 bases and J by 4 bases, leaving 13 bases between them. CDR3 coding DNA: TGTGCCAGCAGTTCCACGGCCGTACGAGAGACCCAGTACTTC. Amino acids: CASSSTAVRETQYF.

The chain has TRBV25-1 and TRBJ1-5; D possibly corresponds to TRBD1 (6 bases). Between the trimmed V and J ends, which lost 6 bases and 2 bases, there was a span of 11 bases. The CDR3 runs 14 residues. The germline V gene encodes CDR1 MGHDK and CDR2 SYGVNS. CDR3 protein: CASREGDGNQPQHF. CDR3 in DNA: TGTGCCAGCAGAGAGGGGGACGGCAATCAGCCCCAGCATTTT. Combining the CDR3 with reference TRBV25-1 and TRBJ1-5 gives the whole variable domain EADIYQTPRYLVIGTGKKITLECSQTMGHDKMYWYQQDPGMELHLIHYSYGVNSTEKGDLSSESTVSRIRTEHFPLTLESARPSHTSQYLCASREGDGNQPQHFGDGTRLSIL.

In this sample, this clonotype turned up a few times. The V gene is TRBV7-6, the J gene TRBJ2-1; D perhaps matches TRBD2 (7 bases). The CDR3 spans 15 residues. CDR1 is SGHVS and CDR2 is FNYEAQ in the germline V gene. The germline V and J ends were trimmed by 2 bases and 5 bases, with 13 bases remaining between them. The chain's CDR3 is CASSLKGGANNEQFF. CDR3 DNA sequence: TGTGCCAGCAGCTTAAAGGGGGGGGCTAACAATGAGCAGTTCTTC.

J is TRBJ2-7 and V is TRBV7-9, with a tentative D call TRBD1 (5 bases). Germline loops: CDR1 SEHNR, CDR2 FQNEAQ (reference sequence). Trimming cost V 0 bases and J 4 bases, with 16 bases left between them. The CDR3 spans 16 residues. This CDR3 is CASSLAQDSLSYEQYF. CDR3 nucleotides: TGTGCCAGCAGCTTAGCGCAAGACAGTCTCTCTTACGAGCAGTACTTC.